The entry below describes one TCR beta chain. One junction end does not reproduce the germline sequence, and a read error may be involved. From germline, CDR1 is SSHAT and CDR2 FNYEAQ (reference sequence). This CDR3 contains 12 residues. The repertoire was sequenced with immunoSEQ multiplex PCR; TCRdb's copy has only in-frame clones and lacks some. Of tens of thousands of clones listed, 70% to 90% are singletons. The record originates from a study of T cell changes during pregnancy in multiple sclerosis. The sample was CD4+ T cells from peripheral blood mononuclear cells, taken after pregnancy. The sequence derives from a female donor with multiple sclerosis, enrolled in a pregnancy study. The rearrangement uses TRBV7-7 and TRBJ2-5; possibly TRBD1 for D (5 bases). The CDR3 sequence: CASSLAEGAQYF. The CDR3 region has the DNA TGTGCTAGCAGCTTGGCTGAAGGGGCCCAGTACTTC. Looking up the rest from reference TRBV7-7 and TRBJ2-5 gives the full variable domain: GAGVSQSPRYKVTKRGQDVTLRCDPISSHATLYWYQQALGQGPEFLTYFNYEAQPDKSGLPSDRFSAERPEGSISTLTIQRTEQRDSAMYRCASSLAEGAQYFGPGTRLLVL.